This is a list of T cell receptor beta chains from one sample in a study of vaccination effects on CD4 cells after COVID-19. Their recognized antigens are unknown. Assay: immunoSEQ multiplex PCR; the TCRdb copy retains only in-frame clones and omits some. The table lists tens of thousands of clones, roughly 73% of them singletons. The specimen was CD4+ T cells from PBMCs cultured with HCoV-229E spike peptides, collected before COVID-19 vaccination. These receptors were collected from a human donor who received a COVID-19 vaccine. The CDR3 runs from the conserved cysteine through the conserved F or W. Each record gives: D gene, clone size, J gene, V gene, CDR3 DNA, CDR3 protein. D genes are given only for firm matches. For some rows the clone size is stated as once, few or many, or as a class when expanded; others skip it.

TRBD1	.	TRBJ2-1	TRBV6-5	TGTGCCAGCACTACCGGGACAGGGGGAGTCAATGAGCAGTTCTTC	CASTTGTGGVNEQFF
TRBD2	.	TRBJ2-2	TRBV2	TGTGCCAGCAGTGTTCGTTCTCCGGGACTAGCGGGAACCGGGGAGCTGTTTTTT	CASSVRSPGLAGTGELFF
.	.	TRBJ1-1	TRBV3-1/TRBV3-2	TGTGCCAGCAGCCAAGTTTCTGAAAACACTGAAGCTTTCTTT	CASSQVSENTEAFF
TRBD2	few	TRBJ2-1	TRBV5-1	TGCGCCAGCAGCTTGCGCAGCGGGAGTGGCGGTGAGCAGTTCTTC	CASSLRSGSGGEQFF
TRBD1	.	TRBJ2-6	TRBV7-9	TGTGCCAGCAGCCTCCGGGACAGGGGAACTTCTGGGGCCAACGTCCTGACTTTC	CASSLRDRGTSGANVLTF
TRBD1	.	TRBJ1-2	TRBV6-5	TGTGCCAGCAGTTCGGGACAGGGTTATGGCTACACCTTC	CASSSGQGYGYTF
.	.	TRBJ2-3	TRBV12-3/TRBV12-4	TGTGCCAGCAGTTTTTCGTGGACAGATACGCAGTATTTT	CASSFSWTDTQYF
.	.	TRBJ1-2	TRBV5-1	TGCGCCAGCAGCTTGGACAGTAACTATGGCTACACCTTC	CASSLDSNYGYTF
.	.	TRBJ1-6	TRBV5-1	TGCGCCAGCAGCTTGTCGCGGGGGGGCACGATAACTAATTCACCCCTCCACTTT	CASSLSRGGTITNSPLHF
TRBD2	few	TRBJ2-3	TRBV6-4	TGTGCCAGCAGTGACTCGGCGGGAGCGGAGACAGATACGCAGTATTTT	CASSDSAGAETDTQYF
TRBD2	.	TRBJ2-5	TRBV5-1	TGCGCCAGCAGCTTGGCCCCGGCGGGGGGCCAAGAGACCCAGTACTTC	CASSLAPAGGQETQYF
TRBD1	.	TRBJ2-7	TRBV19	TGTGCCAGCAAAGGCTGGGACAGCTCCTACGAGCAGTACTTC	CASKGWDSSYEQYF
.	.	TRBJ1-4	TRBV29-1	TGCAGCGTCCTGGGCTGGGATTCCCCTAATGAAAAACTGTTTTTT	CSVLGWDSPNEKLFF
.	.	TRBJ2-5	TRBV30	TGTGCCTGGAGCCTCCGGAGGCAAGAGACCCAGTACTTC	CAWSLRRQETQYF
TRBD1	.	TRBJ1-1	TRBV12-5	TGTGCTAGTGGTTTGATACTCAGGGGGGGTGAAGCTTTCTTT	CASGLILRGGEAFF
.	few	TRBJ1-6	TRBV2	TGTGCCACCAACCAGGGTACCGGAGGGATTTCACCCCTCCACTTT	CATNQGTGGISPLHF
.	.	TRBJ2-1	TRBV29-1	TGCAGCGTTGAAGCGGCTCCCGGATCTCAGTTCTTC	CSVEAAPGSQFF
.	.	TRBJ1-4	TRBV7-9	TGTGCCAGCAGCTTCCGCTGGAATGAAAAACTGTTTTTT	CASSFRWNEKLFF
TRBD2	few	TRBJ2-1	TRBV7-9	TGTGCCAGCAGCGCAGGGGCACTAGCGGGGGATGAGCAGTTCTTC	CASSAGALAGDEQFF
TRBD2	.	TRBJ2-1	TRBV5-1	TGCGCCAGCAGGCGGGACGGGAGGGATAGCAATGAGCAGTTCTTC	CASRRDGRDSNEQFF
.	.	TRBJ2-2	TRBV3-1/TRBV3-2	TGTGCCAGCAGCCAAGTAGGGCGGTTGAACACCGGGGAGCTGTTTTTT	CASSQVGRLNTGELFF
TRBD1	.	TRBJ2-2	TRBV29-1	TGCAGCGTTATTTCCGACAGGGGGGCCGGGGAGCTGTTTTTT	CSVISDRGAGELFF
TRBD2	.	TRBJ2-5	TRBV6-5	TGTGCCAGCAGTTATGCGGGGGGTCAAGAGACCCAGTACTTC	CASSYAGGQETQYF
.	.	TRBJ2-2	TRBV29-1	TGCAGCGTTGAAGAGGGCACAGGCGGGGAGCTGTTTTTT	CSVEEGTGGELFF
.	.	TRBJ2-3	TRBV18	TGTGCCAGCTCACCCTCGATCACAGATACGCAGTATTTT	CASSPSITDTQYF
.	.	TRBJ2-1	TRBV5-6	TGTGCCAGCACCTTGGCTCTATCTGAGCAGTTCTTC	CASTLALSEQFF
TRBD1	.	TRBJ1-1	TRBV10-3	TGTGCCATCAGTGAGTCGACAGGGCCTAACACTGAAGCTTTCTTT	CAISESTGPNTEAFF
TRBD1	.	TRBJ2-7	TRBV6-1	TGTGCCAGCAGTGAAGCCGGGACAGGCCCCTACGAGCAGTACTTC	CASSEAGTGPYEQYF
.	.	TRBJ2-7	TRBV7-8	TGTGCCAGCAGCTTAGATCCGGGGGTGGAGCAGTACTTC	CASSLDPGVEQYF
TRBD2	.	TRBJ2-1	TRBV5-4	TGTGCCAGCAGCCCGGGACTAGCGGGAAAATACAATGAGCAGTTCTTC	CASSPGLAGKYNEQFF
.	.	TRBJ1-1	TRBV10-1	TGCGCCAGCAGTGATTTCCCGAGGGAGTGGGTGAACACTGAAGCTTTCTTT	CASSDFPREWVNTEAFF
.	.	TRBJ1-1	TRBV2	TGTGCCAGCACCACAGTCGGCATGTACACTGAAGCTTTCTTT	CASTTVGMYTEAFF
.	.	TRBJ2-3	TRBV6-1	TGTGCCAGCAGTGAAGAGGGCACAACAGATACGCAGTATTTT	CASSEEGTTDTQYF
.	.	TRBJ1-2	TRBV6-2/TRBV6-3	TGTGCCAGCAGTTACGGGGCAGGGGTGCTAAACTATGGCTACACCTTC	CASSYGAGVLNYGYTF
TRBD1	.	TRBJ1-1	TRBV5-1	TGCGCCAGCAGCCCAGGGACAGTTAGGAACACTGAAGCTTTCTTT	CASSPGTVRNTEAFF
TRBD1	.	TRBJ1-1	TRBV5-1	TGCGCCAGCAGCCCCTCAGGGGGCGAAGCTTTCTTT	CASSPSGGEAFF
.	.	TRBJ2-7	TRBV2	TGTGCCAGCAGTCCCCCATTTACCTACGAGCAGTACTTC	CASSPPFTYEQYF
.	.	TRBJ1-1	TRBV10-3	TGTGCCATCAGTGAGTCGGGGATCACTGAAGCTTTCTTT	CAISESGITEAFF
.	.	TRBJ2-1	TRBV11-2	TGTGCCAGCAGCTTAAGGCCCTCTGGGATTAATGAGCAGTTCTTC	CASSLRPSGINEQFF
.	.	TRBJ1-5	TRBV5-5	TGTGCCAGCAGCTTGGCCCTGCGGCAGGGCAGTCAGCCCCAGCATTTT	CASSLALRQGSQPQHF
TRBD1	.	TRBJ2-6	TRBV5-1	TGCGCCAGCAGCTCAGGGGACAGGCTACTCTCTGGGGCCAACGTCCTGACTTTC	CASSSGDRLLSGANVLTF
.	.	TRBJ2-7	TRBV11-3	TGTGCCAGCAGCTTAGAATTGGGCTACGAGCAGTACTTC	CASSLELGYEQYF
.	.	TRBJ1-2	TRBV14	TGTGCCAGCAGCCAAGACCAGGGCAGGGCTGGCTACACCTTC	CASSQDQGRAGYTF
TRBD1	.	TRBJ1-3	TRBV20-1	TGCAGTGCTAGTGCGAAGGACAGGAAGTCAGCCATAAACACCATATATTTT	CSASAKDRKSAINTIYF
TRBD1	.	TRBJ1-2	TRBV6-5	TGTGCCAGCAGTTACCTAACAGGGGGCGCGGTCACCTTCTTC	CASSYLTGGAVTFF
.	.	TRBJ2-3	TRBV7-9	TGTGCCAGCAGTTCTCCTGGGCGGGGCACAGATACGCAGTATTTT	CASSSPGRGTDTQYF
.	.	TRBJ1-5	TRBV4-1	TGCGCCAGCAGCCAAGCAGGGGATCAGCCCCAGCATTTT	CASSQAGDQPQHF
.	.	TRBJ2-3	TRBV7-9	TGTGCCAGCAGCTTGATCGGATTGACAGGTCGCACAGATACGCAGTATTTT	CASSLIGLTGRTDTQYF
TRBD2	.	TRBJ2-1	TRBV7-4	TGTGCCAGCAGCTTAAGGCTTAGGGACTACCGCTACAATGAGCAGTTCTTC	CASSLRLRDYRYNEQFF
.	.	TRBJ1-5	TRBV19	TGTGCCAGTAGTATAGACTCGACAGTAAATCAGCCCCAGCATTTT	CASSIDSTVNQPQHF
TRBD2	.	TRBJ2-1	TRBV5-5	TGTGCCAGCAGCTCGGGTAGCGGGGAGTACTACAATGAGCAGTTCTTC	CASSSGSGEYYNEQFF
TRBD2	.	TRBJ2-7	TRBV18	TGTGCCAGCTCACCACCGAGCGGGAGGACCTACGAGCAGTACTTC	CASSPPSGRTYEQYF
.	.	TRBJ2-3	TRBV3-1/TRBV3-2	TGTGCCAGCAGCCAAGCTCTCGGGAGCACAGATACGCAGTATTTT	CASSQALGSTDTQYF
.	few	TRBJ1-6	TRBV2	TGTGCCAGCAGTGTAAGAAAAGCCTATAATTCACCCCTCCACTTT	CASSVRKAYNSPLHF
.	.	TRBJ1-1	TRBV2	TGTGCCAGCAGTGATTCCCAGGGCCCAAAGAATTTAAACACTGAAGCTTTCTTT	CASSDSQGPKNLNTEAFF
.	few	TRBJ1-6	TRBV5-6	TGTGCCAGCAGCCAACAGGGCCGCACCAATTCACCCCTCCACTTT	CASSQQGRTNSPLHF
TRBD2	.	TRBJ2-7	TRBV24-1	TGTGCCAGCTCGGCCGGGGGGAGGGACTACGAGCAGTACTTC	CASSAGGRDYEQYF